These 21 T cell receptor beta chains were sequenced from one sample in a study of cytomegalovirus exposure and HLA in healthy donors. Measured with immunoSEQ multiplex PCR; TCRdb has only the in-frame clones, and not every one. The sample shows 150,000 to 200,000 clones, 80% to 90% of them seen only once. Sequencing was done on a sample of PBMCs. These TCRs come from a woman in her twenties or thirties in good health and CMV-seronegative.

This clone was seen once. V gene TRBV5-6 combines with J gene TRBJ1-2, with unresolved D. CDR3 length: 12 amino acids. V lost 0 bases and J lost 7, with 7 bases in between. Looked up from germline, CDR1 is SGHDT and CDR2 is YYEEEE. CDR3 in amino acids: CASSLGVRGYTF. CDR3 nucleotides: TGTGCCAGCAGCTTGGGAGTTCGTGGCTACACCTTC.

The chain employs TRBV2 and TRBJ2-5, with D possibly called TRBD1 or TRBD2 (5 bases each). The length of the CDR3 is 15 residues. Germline CDR1 reads SNHLY; CDR2 reads FYNNEI. V lost 6 bases and J 5 bases, leaving 19 bases between the germline ends. CDR3 sequence: CASRNPGPLRETQYF. CDR3 nucleotide sequence: TGTGCCAGCAGAAATCCGGGACCGCTTCGGGAGACCCAGTACTTC.

The gene calls are TRBV18 and TRBJ1-1; tentatively, D is TRBD1 (5 bases). Trimming removed 3 bases from V and 5 bases from J, with 16 bases in between. This CDR3 spans 15 amino acids. Germline CDR1 reads KGHSH; CDR2 reads LQKENI. The CDR3 region has the DNA TGTGCCAGCTCACCCTTTCGGGCAGGGACGACTGAAGCTTTCTTT. Protein sequence: CASSPFRAGTTEAFF.

The CDR3 is CASSHGGGDYEQYF. CDR3 bases: TGCGCCAGCAGCCACGGAGGGGGGGACTACGAGCAGTACTTC. The chain links TRBV4-1 to TRBJ2-7; a weak D match, TRBD2 (7 bases). Trimming left V 3 bases short and J 3 bases short, with 12 bases between. Germline values: CDR1 MGHRA, CDR2 YSYEKL. CDR3 size: 14 residues.

The chain joins TRBV5-1 to TRBJ2-5; 15 nucleotides match TRBD2. With V trimmed by 2 bases and J by 5 bases, 4 bases remained unmatched. CDR3 size: 16 residues. Germline lookup yields CDR1 SGHRS and CDR2 YFSETQ. CDR3 bases: TGCGCCAGCAGCTTATCAGGACTAGCGGGGGGGGAGACCCAGTACTTC. Its protein is CASSLSGLAGGETQYF.

This clone has only a few counts. This chain joins TRBV5-1 and TRBJ2-3; D not certain. V was pared by 1 base and J by 5 bases, with 11 bases between. Germline CDR1 SGHRS, CDR2 YFSETQ. This CDR3 is built from 14 residues. CDR3 amino acids: CASSLTPLGDTQYF. The CDR3 region has the DNA TGCGCCAGCAGCTTGACCCCTCTAGGAGATACGCAGTATTTT. Variable domain in full (rest from reference TRBV5-1 and TRBJ2-3): KAGVTQTPRYLIKTRGQQVTLSCSPISGHRSVSWYQQTPGQGLQFLFEYFSETQRNKGNFPGRFSGRQFSNSRSEMNVSTLELGDSALYLCASSLTPLGDTQYFGPGTRLTVL.

The chain carries TRBV5-1 and TRBJ2-7; TRBD1 matches 12 bases. This CDR3 comprises 13 residues. V shed 6 bases and J 4 bases; nucleotides not matched to a gene: 2. Germline V lookup: CDR1 SGHRS, CDR2 YFSETQ. The CDR3: CASKGQGAYEQYF. The DNA for the CDR3 is TGCGCCAGCAAGGGACAGGGGGCATACGAGCAGTACTTC.

The chain links TRBV19 to TRBJ2-4; 14 bases agree with TRBD2. Germline trimming cut 3 bases from V and 3 bases from J; bases unmatched to any gene: 16. The CDR3 totals 21 residues. The germline V gene encodes CDR1 LNHDA and CDR2 SQIVND (reference sequence). CDR3 nucleotide sequence: TGTGCCAGTAGTATCCCTGAAATCCCGGGACTAGCGGGAGACGACAAAAACATTCAGTACTTC. This gives the protein CASSIPEIPGLAGDDKNIQYF.

This chain uses TRBV7-3 with TRBJ2-7; D unclear. Germline V gene sequence: CDR1 SGHTA, CDR2 FQGTGA. The V end was cut by 2 bases, the J end by 5 bases, with 13 bases between. The CDR3 sequence is 14 residues long. The CDR3 DNA sequence: TGTGCCAGCAGCTTATCTCTGGGGTCCCACGAGCAGTACTTC. It specifies CASSLSLGSHEQYF.

The chain combines TRBV9 with TRBJ1-3, with 8 positions matching TRBD1. The V gene's germline CDR1 is SGDLS and CDR2 YYNGEE. The CDR3 runs 15 residues. V shed 3 bases, J shed 5 bases, and the junction held 7 bases outside the gene matches. The CDR3 spells CASSAAGTGRNTIYF. The CDR3 coding sequence is TGTGCCAGCAGCGCAGCGGGGACAGGCCGAAACACCATATATTTT.

J is TRBJ1-2 and V is TRBV7-9; D call uncertain. CDR3 length: 16 amino acids. Germline assignment: CDR1 SEHNR and CDR2 FQNEAQ (reference sequence). The V and J ends lost 5 bases and 4 bases respectively, with 20 bases between them. Written as DNA, the CDR3 is TGTGCCAGCAGCCTTACACGTGACCGTGACCGCTATGGCTACACCTTC. This sequence encodes CASSLTRDRDRYGYTF.

The CDR3 spells CASKGTVSGNTIYF. CDR3 sequence (DNA): TGTGCCAGCAAAGGGACAGTCTCTGGAAACACCATATATTTT. The V gene is TRBV2, the J gene TRBJ1-3; 7 bases map to TRBD1. V lost 7 bases and J lost 0; bases outside the gene matches: 3. The V gene's germline CDR1 is SNHLY and CDR2 FYNNEI. There are 14 residues in the CDR3.

This clone was counted a few times. This chain uses TRBV18 with TRBJ2-7; TRBD1 might be the D (6 bases). Germline CDR1 is KGHSH and CDR2 is LQKENI. V lost 3 bases, J lost 6 bases, and 15 bases lay in between. This CDR3 contains 14 residues. CDR3 nucleotide sequence: TGTGCCAGCTCACCGGGACAAAAAACGGGCGAGCAGTACTTC. Amino acid sequence: CASSPGQKTGEQYF.

This chain connects TRBV28 to TRBJ2-7; the D is unclear. V lost 5 bases and J lost 2, with 10 bases in between. This CDR3 has 13 residues. Germline V lookup: CDR1 MDHEN, CDR2 SYDVKM. The CDR3 loop is CASSPTNTYEQYF. DNA for the CDR3: TGTGCCAGCAGTCCGACGAACACCTACGAGCAGTACTTC.

This clone has a handful of counts. The rearrangement links TRBV4-1 to TRBJ2-3; D call uncertain. The germline V gene encodes CDR1 MGHRA and CDR2 YSYEKL. V shed 1 base and J shed 2 bases, with 10 bases lying between them. This CDR3 has 15 residues. CDR3 sequence: CASSQGAKYTDTQYF. The DNA for the CDR3 is TGCGCCAGCAGCCAAGGTGCGAAGTACACAGATACGCAGTATTTT.

The CDR3 protein is CASTQPGTGGIGELFF. DNA for the CDR3: TGTGCCAGCACTCAGCCGGGGACAGGGGGCATCGGGGAGCTGTTTTTT. The rearrangement joins TRBV28 to TRBJ2-2; TRBD1 agrees at 12 bases. CDR1 and CDR2 from the germline V gene are MDHEN and SYDVKM. The CDR3 is made up of 16 amino acids. V shed 7 bases and J 7 bases; nucleotides not matched to a gene: 10.

V and J are TRBV19 and TRBJ1-6; 10 nucleotides agree with TRBD1. Germline trimming cut 10 bases from V and 12 bases from J; bases unmatched to any gene: 9. This CDR3 has 13 residues. Germline V gene data show CDR1 as LNHDA and CDR2 as SQIVND (reference sequence). CDR3 in amino acids: CATMGTGVQPLHF. In DNA, the CDR3 is TGTGCCACCATGGGGACAGGGGTCCAACCCCTCCACTTT.

The chain links TRBV7-3 to TRBJ2-2, with no clear D. Germline V gene lookup returns CDR1 SGHTA and CDR2 FQGTGA. This CDR3 has 16 amino acids. Trimming cost V 2 bases and J 2 bases, with 12 bases left between them. The CDR3 is CASSLGHLSNTGELFF. CDR3 sequence (DNA): TGTGCCAGCAGCTTAGGTCATCTTTCAAACACCGGGGAGCTGTTTTTT.

The genes are TRBV7-3 and TRBJ2-2; the D is unclear. The CDR3 is 13 residues long. Germline V CDR1 and CDR2: SGHTA, FQGTGA. V lost 5 bases and J lost 5, with 9 bases in between. Here the CDR3 DNA reads TGTGCCAGCAGCGACGGCCCAACCGGGGAGCTGTTTTTT. Its protein is CASSDGPTGELFF.

The rearrangement uses TRBV12-5 and TRBJ2-3, with a tentative D call TRBD1 (5 bases). Per the germline V gene, CDR1 is LGHNT and CDR2 is FRNRAP. Deletions cut 2 bases from V and 3 bases from J, with 6 bases between. This CDR3 is built from 13 residues. CDR3 sequence: CASGLSGTDTQYF. The CDR3 DNA reads TGTGCTAGTGGTTTGTCAGGGACAGATACGCAGTATTTT.

The chain joins TRBV29-1 to TRBJ2-3; TRBD2 is a possible D gene (5 bases). The ends were cut back, 7 bases at V and 3 bases at J, with 11 bases in the middle. The CDR3 is 12 residues long. CDR1 SQVTM and CDR2 ANQGSEA come from the germline V gene. Here the CDR3 DNA reads TGCAGCGGCAAGACTACAACAGATACGCAGTATTTT. The encoded protein is CSGKTTTDTQYF.